The clone carrying this TCR beta chain was recorded at least ten times. What it recognizes is unknown. The V and J ends lost 6 bases and 1 base respectively, with 9 bases between them. From germline, CDR1 is SGHTA and CDR2 FQGNSA. This CDR3 region has 13 residues. The donors, healthy Caucasians from Russia, were aged 6 to 90. Whenever a sample was processed, at least 6.5 million PBMCs were isolated. A second PCR, run for about 6 to 11 cycles, used a sample-barcoded 5' primer plus a J-beta primer mix. TCRdb reanalysed the 5' RACE reads using MiXCR and keeps one entry per CDR3 protein. The table includes some 800,000 distinct CDR3 sequences, about 25% detected once. These data belong to a study of blood T cells in healthy people across ages. Study-wide findings and caveats: Observed TCR beta diversity per million T cells went down as age went up. This fall followed a roughly linear course with age.

This same sample was also taken into another study, of T cells of mothers and their children. From that paper: Unrelated mother-child pairs always had slightly, but never significantly, lower normalized overlap than related pairs.

This chain connects TRBV7-2 to TRBJ1-1, with no clear D. Sequenced input: blood. This clonotype was obtained from a boy aged 5-17 years in good health. Here the CDR3 DNA reads TGTGCCAGCAGTACCCGTCCGAACACTGAAGCTTTCTTT. It is translated as CASSTRPNTEAFF.